The 13 T cell receptor beta chains below were found in one sample sequenced in a study of T cell changes during pregnancy in multiple sclerosis. TCRdb's table, derived via immunoSEQ multiplex PCR, lists solely in-frame clones and lacks some. Altogether 50,000 to 70,000 clones are present, about nine tenths being singletons, with the ten largest covering 1% to 1.5%. The sequences come from peripheral blood, collected after pregnancy. The source of these receptors is a female donor in good health, enrolled as a control in a pregnancy study.

The rearrangement uses TRBV7-2 and TRBJ1-5, with D unclear. With 5 bases removed from V and 4 bases from J, the gap between germline ends came to 9 bases. The CDR3 has 13 amino acids. The V gene's germline CDR1 is SGHTA and CDR2 FQGNSA. The CDR3 nucleotides are TGTGCCAGCAGCCTTGAGATAAATCAGCCCCAGCATTTT. This gives the protein CASSLEINQPQHF.

V and J are TRBV6-1 and TRBJ1-6, with D perhaps TRBD1 (6 bases). The CDR3 contains 16 residues. The germline CDR1 and CDR2 sequences are MNHNS and SASEGT. V gave up 3 bases and J gave up 6 bases, with 15 bases separating them. This chain's CDR3 is CASSEQSGVGNSPLHF. The CDR3 coding sequence is TGTGCCAGCAGTGAGCAGTCAGGGGTGGGTAATTCACCCCTCCACTTT.

The chain joins TRBV29-1 to TRBJ1-5, with 7 bases that match TRBD1. The germline CDR1 and CDR2 sequences are SQVTM and ANQGSEA. V lost 5 bases, J lost 2 bases, and 3 bases stayed unmatched. The CDR3 sequence is 13 residues long. The CDR3 loop reads CSVQGEGNQPQHF. In DNA, the CDR3 is TGCAGCGTTCAGGGGGAGGGCAATCAGCCCCAGCATTTT.

The J gene is TRBJ2-7, the V gene TRBV29-1, with D tentatively TRBD1 (6 bases). The V and J ends lost 4 bases and 0 bases respectively, with 13 bases between them. The V gene's germline CDR1 is SQVTM and CDR2 ANQGSEA. The CDR3 runs 14 residues. The CDR3 sequence: CSVVGQGTSYEQYF. In DNA, the CDR3 is TGCAGCGTTGTTGGGCAGGGGACCTCCTACGAGCAGTACTTC.

The chain recombines TRBV19 with TRBJ1-2; 8 bases are a match to TRBD1. The germline gives CDR1 LNHDA, CDR2 SQIVND (reference sequence). V was clipped by 4 bases and J by 6 bases; unmatched bases: 4. CDR3 length equals 13 residues. CDR3 coding DNA: TGTGCCAGTAGTAAGACAGGGGTGGATGGCTACACCTTC. Amino acid sequence: CASSKTGVDGYTF.

This chain uses TRBV5-4 with TRBJ1-2; the match to TRBD1 covers 7 bases. Trimming took 4 bases from V and 0 from J; bases not matched to a gene: 3. The CDR3 loop spans 14 amino acids. Germline V lookup: CDR1 SGHNT, CDR2 YYREEE (reference sequence). The CDR3 here is CASSVTGANYGYTF. The DNA of the CDR3 is TGTGCCAGCAGCGTTACAGGGGCTAACTATGGCTACACCTTC.

V and J are TRBV5-6 and TRBJ1-1; perhaps TRBD1 as D (6 bases). The CDR3 totals 12 residues. Trimming cost V 5 bases and J 8 bases, with 13 bases left between them. Germline CDR1 is SGHDT and CDR2 is YYEEEE. In DNA form, the CDR3 reads TGTGCCAGCAGTAGAGGCGGGGGCGAAGCTTTCTTT. Amino acids: CASSRGGGEAFF.

This clone showed up just once. V gene TRBV19 combines with J gene TRBJ1-4, with unresolved D. The CDR3 has 16 amino acids. Germline lookup yields CDR1 LNHDA and CDR2 SQIVND (reference sequence). Trimming pared 2 bases from V and 1 base from J, leaving 11 bases between. The CDR3 loop reads CASSIWPRVTNEKLFF. For the CDR3, the DNA is TGTGCCAGTAGTATATGGCCGAGGGTAACTAATGAAAAACTGTTTTTT.

The rearrangement links TRBV5-4 to TRBJ1-2; the D is unclear. Per the germline V gene, CDR1 is SGHNT and CDR2 is YYREEE (reference sequence). CDR3 length equals 12 residues. V shed 2 bases and J shed 3 bases, with 5 bases lying between them. For the CDR3, the DNA is TGTGCCAGCAGCTTACCGGACTATGGCTACACCTTC. Its protein is CASSLPDYGYTF.

V is TRBV12-5 and J is TRBJ1-2, with D perhaps matching TRBD1 (6 bases). Trimming left V 5 bases short and J 3 bases short, with 13 bases between. This CDR3 is 14 amino acids long. Germline values: CDR1 LGHNT, CDR2 FRNRAP. The CDR3 sequence: CASGLGGGYYGYTF. In DNA form, the CDR3 reads TGTGCTAGTGGTCTAGGGGGGGGATACTATGGCTACACCTTC.

V is TRBV5-1 and J is TRBJ2-3; tentative D call: TRBD2 (6 bases). Germline CDR1 reads SGHRS; CDR2 reads YFSETQ. Trimming removed 0 bases from V and 2 bases from J, with 10 bases in between. The CDR3 has 15 amino acids. CDR3 in amino acids: CASSLVGGDTDTQYF. In DNA form, the CDR3 reads TGCGCCAGCAGCTTGGTTGGCGGGGACACAGATACGCAGTATTTT. Looking up the rest from reference TRBV5-1 and TRBJ2-3 gives the full variable domain: KAGVTQTPRYLIKTRGQQVTLSCSPISGHRSVSWYQQTPGQGLQFLFEYFSETQRNKGNFPGRFSGRQFSNSRSEMNVSTLELGDSALYLCASSLVGGDTDTQYFGPGTRLTVL.

The chain uses TRBV9 and TRBJ2-1; D is possibly TRBD2 (6 bases). Germline loops: CDR1 SGDLS, CDR2 YYNGEE. The CDR3 extends over 17 amino acids. V lost 4 bases, J lost 2 bases, and 19 bases lay in between. CDR3 nucleotides: TGTGCCAGCAGCCCAGTCCAGCGGGTCTTAACCTACAATGAGCAGTTCTTC. The encoded protein is CASSPVQRVLTYNEQFF.

The chain recombines TRBV6-6 with TRBJ1-4; 7 positions agree with TRBD1. Germline CDR1 and CDR2: MNHNY and SVGAGI (reference sequence). J lost 3 bases, V lost 6 bases, and 7 bases had no gene match. The CDR3 is made up of 15 amino acids. This chain's CDR3 is CASSHNRGPNEKLFF. The CDR3 DNA reads TGTGCCAGCAGCCATAACAGGGGACCTAATGAAAAACTGTTTTTT.